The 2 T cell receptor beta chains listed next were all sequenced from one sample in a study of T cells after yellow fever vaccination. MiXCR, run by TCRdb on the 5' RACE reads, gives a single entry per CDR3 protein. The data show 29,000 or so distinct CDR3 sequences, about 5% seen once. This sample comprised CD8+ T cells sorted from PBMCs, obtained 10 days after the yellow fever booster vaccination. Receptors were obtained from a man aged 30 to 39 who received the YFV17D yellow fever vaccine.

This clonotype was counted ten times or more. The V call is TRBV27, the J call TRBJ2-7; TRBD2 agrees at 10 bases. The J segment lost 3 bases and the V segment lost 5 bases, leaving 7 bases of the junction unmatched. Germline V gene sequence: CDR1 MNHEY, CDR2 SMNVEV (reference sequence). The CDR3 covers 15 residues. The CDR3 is CASSPRTSGLYEQYF. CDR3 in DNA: TGTGCCAGCAGTCCCCGGACTAGCGGCCTCTACGAGCAGTACTTC.

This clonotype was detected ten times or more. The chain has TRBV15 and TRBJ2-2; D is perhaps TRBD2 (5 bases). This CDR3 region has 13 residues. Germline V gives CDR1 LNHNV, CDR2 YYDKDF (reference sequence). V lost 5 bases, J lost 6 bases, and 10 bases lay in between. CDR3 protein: CATSGKRAGELFF. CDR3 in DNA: TGTGCCACCAGCGGGAAGAGGGCCGGGGAGCTGTTTTTT.